Listed below are T cell receptor beta chains from one sample, sequenced in a study of OX40 agonist ivuxolimab in advanced cancers. The data were produced by immunoSEQ multiplex PCR, yet TCRdb's version contains in-frame clones alone and is incomplete. The sample comprises some 19,000 clones, around 79% of which are singletons, and around 33% rests with the top ten. The sequencing here drew on CD4+ or CD8+ T cells sorted from blood, taken in a trial of the OX40 agonist ivuxolimab. The receptors stem from an adult with an advanced solid tumor such as melanoma, head and neck, liver or kidney cancer. The CDR3 runs from the conserved cysteine through the conserved F or W. The D gene is left open where the match is weak. Only part of the rows carry a size: once, few, many, or a class if the clone is expanded.

>NA|TRBJ1-5|TRBV27|NA
TGTGCCAGCAGTCCAGGGACCCTCAATCAGCCCCAGCATTTT
CASSPGTLNQPQHF
>NA|TRBJ1-5|TRBV7-9|NA
TGTGCCAGCAGCTTGGCGGGGTTGGATCAGCCCCAGCATTTT
CASSLAGLDQPQHF
>NA|TRBJ1-4|TRBV18|NA
TGTGCCAGCTCACCAGGAGTAGAAAAACTGTTTTTT
CASSPGVEKLFF
>NA|TRBJ2-7|TRBV6-6|few
TGTGCCAGCAGTACGGGGCCTGGAAAATGGTTCGAGCAGTACTTC
CASSTGPGKWFEQYF
>NA|TRBJ2-5|TRBV7-2|NA
TGTGCCAGCAGCCCCCGCTACGTGGAGACCCAGTACTTC
CASSPRYVETQYF
>NA|TRBJ1-3|TRBV25-1|NA
TGTGCCAGCAGTGGATGGGACTCTGGAAACACCATATATTTT
CASSGWDSGNTIYF
>TRBD2|TRBJ2-3|TRBV6-1|NA
TGTGCCAGCAGTGGGCCCCCAGCGGGGGCCTTGTATACGCAGTATTTT
CASSGPPAGALYTQYF
>NA|TRBJ2-7|TRBV28|NA
TGTGCCAGCAGTTCGATAGCCCGGGCCCCCTACGAGCAGTACTTC
CASSSIARAPYEQYF
>TRBD1|TRBJ1-5|TRBV7-9|NA
TGTGCCAGCAGCCGCACAGGGGCGCGGGATCAGCCCCAGCATTTT
CASSRTGARDQPQHF
>TRBD1|TRBJ1-1|TRBV6-5|NA
TGTGCCAGCAGTCAATACAGGGGGAACACTGAAGCTTTCTTT
CASSQYRGNTEAFF
>TRBD2|TRBJ2-5|TRBV15|NA
TGTGCCACCAGCAGAGATCTGACTAGCGGGGAGACCCAGTACTTC
CATSRDLTSGETQYF
>TRBD1|TRBJ1-4|TRBV28|NA
TGTGCCAGCAGTTTATGGGGACAGGGGGCCCTGAATGAAAAACTGTTTTTT
CASSLWGQGALNEKLFF
>NA|TRBJ2-2|TRBV19|once
TGTGCCGGCCGGGTATCGAACACCGGGGAGCTGTTTTTT
CAGRVSNTGELFF
>NA|TRBJ1-5|TRBV6-1|NA
TGTGCCAGCAGTGACACGAGGGGCGTAGGGCCCCAGCATTTT
CASSDTRGVGPQHF
>TRBD1|TRBJ2-7|TRBV29-1|NA
TGCAGCGTCTCAGTCGGACAGGGAGGTGGCGAGCAGTACTTC
CSVSVGQGGGEQYF
>NA|TRBJ1-4|TRBV6-6|NA
TGTGCCAGCAGCAACTTTGAAAAACTGTTTTTT
CASSNFEKLFF
>NA|TRBJ2-7|TRBV25-1|once
TGTGCCAGCAGTGCCCCAGGGTATTCCTCCCACGAGCAGTACTTC
CASSAPGYSSHEQYF
>NA|TRBJ1-1|TRBV5-1|NA
TGCGCCAGCAGGGCTGGCACTGAAGCTTTCTTT
CASRAGTEAFF
>TRBD1|TRBJ2-7|TRBV7-9|NA
TGTGCCAGCAGCTACGGACAGGGTAGCTCCTACGAGCAGTACTTC
CASSYGQGSSYEQYF
>NA|TRBJ1-1|TRBV5-6|NA
TGTGCCAGCAGCTTGGTCTCGTTGGGCGCTGGGGGAAGGGAAGCTTTCTTT
CASSLVSLGAGGREAFF
>NA|TRBJ1-1|TRBV6-6|once
TGTGCCAGCGACTCTACTACTGCCGCGGACACTGAAGCTTTCTTT
CASDSTTAADTEAFF
>NA|TRBJ2-3|TRBV5-6|NA
TGTGCCAGCAGCTTGGGAACAGGGCTATCCACAGATACGCAGTATTTT
CASSLGTGLSTDTQYF
>NA|TRBJ1-1|TRBV7-8|NA
TGTGCCAGCAGCTTCTTGAACACTGAAGCTTTCTTT
CASSFLNTEAFF
>NA|TRBJ1-1|TRBV4-1|NA
TGCGCCAGCTGCGGGATGAACACTGAAGCTTTCTTT
CASCGMNTEAFF
>NA|TRBJ2-7|TRBV27|NA
TGTGCCAGCAGTTTGTGGAACTCCTACGAGCAATACTTC
CASSLWNSYEQYF
>NA|TRBJ1-5|TRBV28|NA
TGTGCCAGCAGTTCGAGGGCGACAGATCAGCCCCAGCATTTT
CASSSRATDQPQHF
>TRBD1|TRBJ2-7|TRBV4-1|NA
TGCGCCAGCAGCCAAGGGACAGGGACCGAGCAGTACTTC
CASSQGTGTEQYF
>NA|TRBJ2-3|TRBV4-1|NA
TGCGCCAGCAGCCACCGTCAGGACACAGATACGCAGTATTTT
CASSHRQDTDTQYF
>NA|TRBJ1-1|TRBV27|NA
TGTGCCAGCAGTTTATCGCCCGACCTGAACACTGAAGCTTTCTTT
CASSLSPDLNTEAFF
>TRBD1|TRBJ2-7|TRBV7-2|NA
TGTGCCAGCAGCCTGCCTTCGACAGGGGTTAACTACGAGCAGTACTTC
CASSLPSTGVNYEQYF
>NA|TRBJ1-1|TRBV4-2|NA
TGTGCCAGCAGCCATGGAGGAACTGAAGCTTTCTTT
CASSHGGTEAFF
>NA|TRBJ1-4|TRBV5-4|NA
TGTGCCAGCAGCTTGAATCAAAGGGGTGAACTGTTTTTT
CASSLNQRGELFF
>NA|TRBJ1-4|TRBV7-9|NA
TGTGCCAGCAGCGAAGACAGCGCGAGTGAAAAACTGTTTTTT
CASSEDSASEKLFF
>NA|TRBJ1-1|TRBV5-6|NA
TGTGCCAGCAGCTTGGTCGCGGGCTGGAACTCTGAAGCTTTCTTT
CASSLVAGWNSEAFF
>TRBD1|TRBJ1-3|TRBV7-6|few
TGTGCCAGCAGCACGCGGGACAGCTCTGGAAACACCATATATTTT
CASSTRDSSGNTIYF
>NA|TRBJ2-1|TRBV27|NA
TGTGCCAGCAGCAGACGACTCTTCGATGAGCAGTTCTTC
CASSRRLFDEQFF
>TRBD1|TRBJ2-1|TRBV7-9|large
TGTGCCAGCAGCTTCCGGGACAGGGATTTAGGTGAGCAGTTCTTC
CASSFRDRDLGEQFF
>NA|TRBJ1-2|TRBV27|NA
TGTGCCAGCAGTTTACCAGGGCGGGGTGGCTACACCTTC
CASSLPGRGGYTF
>TRBD1|TRBJ2-1|TRBV27|once
TGTGCCAGCAGTTCCCGGGACAGGGTTTTCAATGAGCAGTTCTTC
CASSSRDRVFNEQFF
>TRBD1|TRBJ1-5|TRBV6-5|NA
TGTGCCAGCAGACCGGGGACAGGGGGTAATCAGCCCCAGCATTTT
CASRPGTGGNQPQHF
>NA|TRBJ2-2|TRBV4-2|once
TGTGCCAGCTTAACCCCGTCCGGGGAGCTGTTTTTT
CASLTPSGELFF